This T cell receptor beta chain was sequenced in a study of T cells in Graves' hyperthyroidism and ophthalmopathy. About the research overall: Staff took peripheral blood when the initial diagnosis was made, before any treatment began. Regarding the study as a whole: Most clonotypes that expanded in the thyroid above 0.001 also showed up in blood. In simple terms, a model built on 13 V-J features told ophthalmopathy apart from stable hyperthyroidism.

RNA transcripts served as the template for amplifying TCR beta CDR3 regions. Primed by the HTBI set, a first-round RT-PCR was run on the TCR CDR3. TCRdb reprocessed the multiplex PCR reads with MiXCR, giving one entry per CDR3 protein. The sample includes more than 300,000 distinct CDR3 sequences, approximately 17% of them seen just once. Exclusion followed for patients with uncontrolled infection, other autoimmune disease, pregnancy or lactation. This clonotype was observed many times. Its antigen is as yet unknown. The V and J ends lost 3 bases and 0 bases respectively, with 18 bases between them. Germline-derived CDR1 and CDR2 are MDHEN and SYDVKM. The CDR3 contains 17 residues.

The rearrangement joins TRBV28 to TRBJ2-7; possibly TRBD2 for D (5 bases). This TCR derives from a young woman with Graves' hyperthyroidism that later progressed to Graves' ophthalmopathy. The sample taken for sequencing was blood. The CDR3 region is CASSFDRRRQGSYEQYF. CDR3 nucleotide sequence: TGTGCCAGCAGTTTCGACCGGAGGCGCCAAGGCTCCTACGAGCAGTACTTC. Looking up the rest from reference TRBV28 and TRBJ2-7 gives the full variable domain: DVKVTQSSRYLVKRTGEKVFLECVQDMDHENMFWYRQDPGLGLRLIYFSYDVKMKEKGDIPEGYSVSREKKERFSLILESASTNQTSMYLCASSFDRRRQGSYEQYFGPGTRLTVT.